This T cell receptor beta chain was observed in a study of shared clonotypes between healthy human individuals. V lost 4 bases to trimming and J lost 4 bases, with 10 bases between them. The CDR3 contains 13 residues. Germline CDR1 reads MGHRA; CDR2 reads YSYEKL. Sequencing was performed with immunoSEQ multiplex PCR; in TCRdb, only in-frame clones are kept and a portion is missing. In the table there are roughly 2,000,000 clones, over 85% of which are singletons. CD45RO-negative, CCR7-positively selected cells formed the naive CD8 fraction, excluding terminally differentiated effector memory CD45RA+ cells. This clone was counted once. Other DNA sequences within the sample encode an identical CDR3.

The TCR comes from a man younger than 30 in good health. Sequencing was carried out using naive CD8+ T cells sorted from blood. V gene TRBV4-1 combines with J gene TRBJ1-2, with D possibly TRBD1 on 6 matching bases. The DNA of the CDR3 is TGCGCCAGCAGCCCGGGGGGGGCCTATGGCTACACCTTC. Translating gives CASSPGGAYGYTF.